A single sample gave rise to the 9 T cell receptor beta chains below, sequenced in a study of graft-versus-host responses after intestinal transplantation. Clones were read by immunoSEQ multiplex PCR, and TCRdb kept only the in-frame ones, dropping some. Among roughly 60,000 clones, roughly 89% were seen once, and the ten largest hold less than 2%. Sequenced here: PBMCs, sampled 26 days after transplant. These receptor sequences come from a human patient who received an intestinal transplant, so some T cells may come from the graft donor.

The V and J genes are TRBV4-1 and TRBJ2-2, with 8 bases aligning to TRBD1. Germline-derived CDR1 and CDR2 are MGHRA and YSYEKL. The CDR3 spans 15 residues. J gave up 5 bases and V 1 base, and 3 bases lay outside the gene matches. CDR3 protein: CASSQGQGMTGELFF. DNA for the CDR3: TGCGCCAGCAGCCAAGGACAGGGGATGACCGGGGAGCTGTTTTTT.

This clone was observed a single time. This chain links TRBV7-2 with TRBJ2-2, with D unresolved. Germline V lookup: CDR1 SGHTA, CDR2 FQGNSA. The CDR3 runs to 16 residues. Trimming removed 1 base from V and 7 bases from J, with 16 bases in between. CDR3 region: CASSLDFRNSGGELFF. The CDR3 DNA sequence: TGTGCCAGCAGCTTAGATTTCCGTAACTCAGGCGGGGAGCTGTTTTTT.

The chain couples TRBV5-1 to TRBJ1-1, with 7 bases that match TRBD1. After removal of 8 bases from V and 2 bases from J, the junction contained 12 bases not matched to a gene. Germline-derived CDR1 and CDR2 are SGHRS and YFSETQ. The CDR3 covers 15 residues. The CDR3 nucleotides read TGCGCCAGTACCGAAGGCACAGGGGTAAACACTGAAGCTTTCTTT. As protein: CASTEGTGVNTEAFF. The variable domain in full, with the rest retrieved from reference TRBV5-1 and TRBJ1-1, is KAGVTQTPRYLIKTRGQQVTLSCSPISGHRSVSWYQQTPGQGLQFLFEYFSETQRNKGNFPGRFSGRQFSNSRSEMNVSTLELGDSALYLCASTEGTGVNTEAFFGQGTRLTVV.

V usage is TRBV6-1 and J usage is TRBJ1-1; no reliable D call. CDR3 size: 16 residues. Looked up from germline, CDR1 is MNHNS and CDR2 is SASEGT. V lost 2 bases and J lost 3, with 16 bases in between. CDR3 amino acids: CASSESGRRTYTEAFF. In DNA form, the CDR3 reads TGTGCCAGCAGTGAATCGGGAAGGCGGACGTACACTGAAGCTTTCTTT.

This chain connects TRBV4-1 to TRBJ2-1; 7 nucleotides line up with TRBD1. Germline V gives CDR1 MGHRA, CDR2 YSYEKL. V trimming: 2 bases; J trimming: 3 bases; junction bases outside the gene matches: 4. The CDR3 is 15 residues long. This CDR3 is CASSQRQGYYNEQFF. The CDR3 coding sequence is TGCGCCAGCAGCCAAAGACAGGGCTACTACAATGAGCAGTTCTTC.

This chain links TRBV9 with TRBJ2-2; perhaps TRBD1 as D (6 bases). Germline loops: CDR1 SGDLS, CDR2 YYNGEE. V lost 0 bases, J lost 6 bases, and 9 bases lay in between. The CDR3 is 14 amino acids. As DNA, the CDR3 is TGTGCCAGCAGCGTAGGAGGGGGAGCCGGGGAGCTGTTTTTT. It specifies CASSVGGGAGELFF.

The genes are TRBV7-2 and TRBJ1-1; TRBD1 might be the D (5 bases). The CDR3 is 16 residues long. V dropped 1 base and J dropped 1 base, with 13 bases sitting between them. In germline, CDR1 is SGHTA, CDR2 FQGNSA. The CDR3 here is CASSLDLRVWNTEAFF. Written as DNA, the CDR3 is TGTGCCAGCAGCTTAGATCTCAGGGTGTGGAACACTGAAGCTTTCTTT.

Written as DNA, the CDR3 is TGTGCCAGCAGCGCGACCGGGACAGGGACCCTCGAGCAGTACGTC. Amino acids: CASSATGTGTLEQYV. The chain is built from TRBV7-9 and TRBJ2-7, with 9 bases fitting TRBD1. Trimming at V came to 5 bases and at J to 6 bases, leaving 11 bases not matched to a gene. From germline, CDR1 is SEHNR and CDR2 FQNEAQ (reference sequence). This CDR3 is built from 15 residues.

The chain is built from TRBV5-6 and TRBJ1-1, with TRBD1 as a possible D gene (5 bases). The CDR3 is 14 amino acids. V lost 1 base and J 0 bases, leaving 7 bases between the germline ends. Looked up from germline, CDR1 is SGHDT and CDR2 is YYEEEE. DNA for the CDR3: TGTGCCAGCAGCTTGAGGGGCATGAACACTGAAGCTTTCTTT. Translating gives CASSLRGMNTEAFF.